The 14 T cell receptor beta chains given below trace back to one sample, sequenced in a study of a mutant IDH1 vaccine in newly diagnosed glioma. Profiling relied on immunoSEQ multiplex PCR, and the TCRdb table lists in-frame clones only, not all of them. The data contain approximately 26,000 clones, roughly 90% of them singletons. Documented time point: week 5, during vaccination. Vaccine doses each comprised 300 ug of mutant IDH1 20-mer peptide, with topical imiquimod. These receptors have no identified antigens. The source was PBMCs, collected from a glioma patient whose treatment included an IDH1 peptide vaccine. Every receptor here comes from a man younger than 35 with glioma.

This clone has a single count. This chain uses TRBV4-2 with TRBJ2-1; D is possibly TRBD1 (5 bases). The CDR3 has 14 amino acids. CDR1 is LGHNA and CDR2 is YNFKEQ in the germline V gene. Trimming removed 1 base at V and 6 bases at J, with 10 bases between. The CDR3 DNA sequence: TGTGCCAGCAGCCAAGGCCCAGGGCTCAATGAGCAGTTCTTC. Protein product: CASSQGPGLNEQFF.

The chain has TRBV4-3 and TRBJ1-1, with D hard to call. V lost 4 bases and J lost 5, with 11 bases in between. Looked up from germline, CDR1 is LGHNA and CDR2 is YSLEER. The CDR3 is made up of 13 amino acids. DNA for the CDR3: TGCGCCAGCAGCCCTGACCGGAGGACTGAAGCTTTCTTT. Residues: CASSPDRRTEAFF.

The V and J genes are TRBV6-1 and TRBJ1-5; 11 bases fit TRBD1. The CDR3 is 14 amino acids. With 4 bases clipped from V and 6 bases from J, the junction kept 2 bases outside the gene matches. The V gene's germline CDR1 is MNHNS and CDR2 SASEGT. As DNA, the CDR3 is TGTGCCAGCAGTGGGACAGGGGGCTTTCAGCCCCAGCATTTT. Protein product: CASSGTGGFQPQHF.

The chain is built from TRBV5-6 and TRBJ2-5; TRBD1 agrees at 8 bases. This CDR3 is built from 14 residues. The germline CDR1 and CDR2 sequences are SGHDT and YYEEEE. After removal of 4 bases from V and 6 bases from J, the junction contained 8 bases not matched to a gene. CDR3 nucleotides: TGTGCCAGCAGCGATAACAGGGGGTCCAAGACCCAGTACTTC. It specifies CASSDNRGSKTQYF. The full variable domain, in which reference TRBV5-6 and TRBJ2-5 provide the parts outside the CDR3, is DAGVTQSPTHLIKTRGQQVTLRCSPKSGHDTVSWYQQALGQGPQFIFQYYEEEERQRGNFPDRFSGHQFPNYSSELNVNALLLGDSALYLCASSDNRGSKTQYFGPGTRLLVL.

The J gene is TRBJ2-5, the V gene TRBV5-6, with D perhaps assigned TRBD1 or TRBD2 (5 bases each). CDR1 is SGHDT and CDR2 is YYEEEE in the germline V gene. CDR3 length: 13 residues. Trimming pared 3 bases from V and 7 bases from J, leaving 13 bases between. This CDR3 reads CASSWDREGTQYF. The CDR3 nucleotides read TGTGCCAGCAGCTGGGACCGTGAGGGGACCCAGTACTTC.

The chain combines TRBV30 with TRBJ2-7, with a tentative D call TRBD1 (6 bases). The V end was cut by 4 bases, the J end by 2 bases, with 15 bases between. The length of the CDR3 is 14 residues. Germline V CDR1 and CDR2: GTSNPN, SVGIG (reference sequence). CDR3 in DNA: TGTGCCTGGAATTCGGGACACCTTACCTACGAGCAGTACTTC. Residues: CAWNSGHLTYEQYF.

The chain links TRBV2 to TRBJ2-7; TRBD1 matches at 8 bases. Germline trimming cut 7 bases from V and 2 bases from J; bases unmatched to any gene: 4. The CDR3 is made up of 13 amino acids. Looked up from germline, CDR1 is SNHLY and CDR2 is FYNNEI. CDR3 region: CASKSTGAYEQYF. The DNA for the CDR3 is TGTGCCAGCAAATCGACAGGGGCCTACGAGCAGTACTTC.

The V and J genes are TRBV2 and TRBJ1-3; tentatively, D is TRBD1 (5 bases). Trimming pared 0 bases from V and 0 bases from J, leaving 6 bases between. The CDR3 spans 15 residues. Germline CDR1 reads SNHLY; CDR2 reads FYNNEI. CDR3 protein: CASSEAGGSGNTIYF. CDR3 DNA sequence: TGTGCCAGCAGTGAAGCGGGGGGCTCTGGAAACACCATATATTTT.

The chain has TRBV7-9 and TRBJ2-7, with D perhaps matching TRBD1 (6 bases). The germline CDR1 and CDR2 sequences are SEHNR and FQNEAQ (reference sequence). This CDR3 has 13 amino acids. V lost 5 bases and J lost 6, with 14 bases in between. CDR3 amino acids: CASSSLQGSEQYF. The DNA for the CDR3 is TGTGCCAGCAGCAGCCTGCAGGGGAGCGAGCAGTACTTC.

The J gene is TRBJ2-1, the V gene TRBV30; D may match TRBD1 or TRBD2 (5 bases each). Germline V gives CDR1 GTSNPN, CDR2 SVGIG (reference sequence). CDR3 length equals 13 residues. V was shortened by 5 bases and J by 8 bases, with 16 bases between the two germline ends. CDR3 sequence: CAWVGPPLDEQFF. CDR3 DNA: TGTGCCTGGGTGGGACCACCGCTTGATGAGCAGTTCTTC. The full variable domain, in which reference TRBV30 and TRBJ2-1 provide the parts outside the CDR3, is SQTIHQWPATLVQPVGSPLSLECTVEGTSNPNLYWYRQAAGRGLQLLFYSVGIGQISSEVPQNLSASRPQDRQFILSSKKLLLSDSGFYLCAWVGPPLDEQFFGPGTRLTVL.

J is TRBJ2-7 and V is TRBV30; the D gene could be TRBD1 or TRBD2 (5 bases each). The V and J ends lost 5 bases and 2 bases respectively, with 13 bases between them. This CDR3 is 13 amino acids long. Germline assignment: CDR1 GTSNPN and CDR2 SVGIG (reference sequence). For the CDR3, the DNA is TGTGCCTGGGGGAAGCAGGGAGCCTACGAGCAGTACTTC. Translated, it gives CAWGKQGAYEQYF.

V is TRBV4-2 and J is TRBJ2-1, with TRBD1 identical over 9 bases. This CDR3 has 16 residues. Germline lookup yields CDR1 LGHNA and CDR2 YNFKEQ. J was trimmed by 4 bases and V by 2 bases; bases with no gene match: 6. The CDR3 region is CASSQFGTGLYNEQFF. The CDR3 coding sequence is TGTGCCAGCAGCCAATTCGGGACAGGGCTTTACAATGAGCAGTTCTTC.

The V and J genes are TRBV6-1 and TRBJ1-1; D unresolved. CDR3 length equals 14 residues. The V end lost 7 bases, the J end lost 7 bases, and 19 bases lay between the germline ends. Germline V CDR1 and CDR2: MNHNS, SASEGT. CDR3 region: CASKNPLTAVEAFF. The CDR3 nucleotides read TGTGCCAGCAAGAATCCCCTCACAGCGGTTGAAGCTTTCTTT.

This clone occurred once. This chain joins TRBV27 and TRBJ1-1; D remains ambiguous. Germline V gene data show CDR1 as MNHEY and CDR2 as SMNVEV (reference sequence). The CDR3 loop spans 13 amino acids. V dropped 3 bases and J dropped 0 bases, with 5 bases sitting between them. The CDR3 here is CASSLGLNTEAFF. CDR3 in DNA: TGTGCCAGCAGTTTGGGGTTGAACACTGAAGCTTTCTTT.